The next 5 T cell receptor beta chains were all read from a single sample in a study of blood T cell dynamics during melanoma immunotherapy. Noted time point: pre-treatment baseline. Produced via immunoSEQ multiplex PCR; TCRdb's table is partial and in-frame only. The data show about 13,000 clones, roughly 89% seen once. Sequencing used blood, obtained from a patient treated with checkpoint blockade. These receptors all come from a human donor with melanoma.

This sequence joins TRBV28 and TRBJ2-7; a weak D match, TRBD2 (6 bases). The germline V gene has CDR1 MDHEN and CDR2 SYDVKM. This CDR3 spans 12 amino acids. V was cut by 2 bases and J by 13 bases, with 15 bases left in between. The CDR3 coding sequence is TGTGCCAGCAGTTTAGGGGGGACCGAAAACTACTTC. Its protein product is CASSLGGTENYF.

This clone turned up a few times. The chain carries TRBV10-1 and TRBJ2-7, with D hard to call. This CDR3 contains 14 residues. V was shortened by 3 bases and J by 2 bases, with 11 bases between the two germline ends. The germline gives CDR1 WNHNN, CDR2 SYGVQD (reference sequence). CDR3 protein: CASSDPGSTYEQYF. For the CDR3, the DNA is TGCGCCAGCAGTGACCCCGGATCCACCTACGAGCAGTACTTC.

The chain has TRBV16 and TRBJ2-7, with 7 bases identical to TRBD1. This CDR3 is built from 14 residues. Germline values: CDR1 KGHSY, CDR2 FQNENV. The V gene end was trimmed by 4 bases and the J gene end by 6 bases; junction bases not matched to a gene: 9. CDR3 DNA: TGTGCCAGCAGCCGTGCCCGGGACAGTCGCGAGCAGTACTTC. As protein: CASSRARDSREQYF.

The chain combines TRBV4-2 with TRBJ2-4; 7 positions agree with TRBD1. V lost 4 bases and J lost 8; bases outside the gene matches: 8. Germline lookup yields CDR1 LGHNA and CDR2 YNFKEQ. This CDR3 is 14 amino acids long. In nucleotides, the CDR3 is TGTGCCAGCAGCCCAAAGGGGGCTGGGGACATTCAGTACTTC. Translating it yields CASSPKGAGDIQYF.

The chain joins TRBV7-2 to TRBJ2-7; no definite D call. This CDR3 comprises 13 residues. With 4 bases removed from V and 4 bases from J, the gap between germline ends came to 11 bases. Per germline, CDR1 SGHTA and CDR2 FQGNSA. CDR3 nucleotide sequence: TGTGCCAGCAGCTCCCGCCGCGGATACGAGCAGTACTTC. It is translated as CASSSRRGYEQYF.